Sequencing of this T cell receptor beta chain was carried out in a study of brain T cells in children with intractable seizures. Findings and caveats of the study: Patients' HCMV serostatus was unknown; virus specificity rests on CDR3 similarity alone. Top 50 brain clonotypes included both public and private clones. Pre- and post-surgery blood differed in depth, so pre-surgery absences may be undersampling.

Germline V gene lookup returns CDR1 SGHRS and CDR2 YFSETQ. CDR3 length: 13 residues. V was cut by 4 bases and J by 8 bases, with 12 bases left in between. Sequencing was limited to surgery cases with top T cell transcript signatures in brain tissue. Before surgery, patients took at least one anti-epileptic drug. The assay was immunoSEQ multiplex PCR, and TCRdb's table has in-frame clones only and misses some. This table holds several thousand clones, about 78% found once. Points on this clone: What it binds is unknown.

The TCR comes from a girl aged 2 to 10 with Rasmussen encephalitis and intractable seizures. The sample was resected brain tissue, taken at surgery. The chain joins TRBV5-1 to TRBJ1-4; D is ambiguous. The CDR3 reads CASSTLGEEKLFF. The CDR3 DNA sequence: TGCGCCAGCAGCACACTTGGGGAGGAAAAACTGTTTTTT.